This T cell receptor (beta chain) derives from a study of shared clonotypes between healthy human individuals. Study observations and caveats: An effect of sequencing depth on clonotype sharing among donors was expected.

Produced via immunoSEQ multiplex PCR; TCRdb's table is partial and in-frame only. The sample has millions of clones, approximately 95% seen once; the top ten hold 1% to 1.3%. Naive CD8 populations comprised CD45RO-negative cells positively selected for CCR7, excluding terminally differentiated effector memory CD45RA+ cells. Trimming removed 5 bases from V and 2 bases from J; junction bases left unmatched: 10. The CDR3 runs 16 residues. Per germline, CDR1 SGHAT and CDR2 FQNNGV. In the case of this clone: Antigen: not known.

The origin of this receptor is a man between 18 and 29 years old in good health. J is TRBJ2-7 and V is TRBV11-2, with 9 nucleotides matching TRBD2. Sequenced: naive CD8+ T cells sorted from blood. Here the CDR3 reads CASSGTTSGKAYEQYF. CDR3 nucleotide sequence: TGTGCCAGCAGCGGAACGACTAGCGGTAAGGCCTACGAGCAGTACTTC.